This T cell receptor beta chain was sequenced in a study of cytomegalovirus exposure and HLA in healthy donors. The CDR3 is 14 residues long. V lost 7 bases to trimming and J lost 4 bases; unmatched junction nucleotides: 4. Germline V gene lookup returns CDR1 SEHNR and CDR2 FQNEAQ (reference sequence). Amplification used 60 Vbeta primers and 13 Jbeta primers. Sequenced by immunoSEQ multiplex PCR; TCRdb stores in-frame clones only, minus some. Of under 200,000 clones in the sample, roughly 85% were seen once. The rearrangement links TRBV7-9 to TRBJ1-4; 9 bases match TRBD1. Sequenced sample: PBMCs. The TCR originated in a woman between 45 and 65 years old in good health and CMV-seronegative. For the CDR3, the DNA is TGTGCCAGCATACTGGGACAGGGTAATGAAAAACTGTTTTTT. This encodes CASILGQGNEKLFF.